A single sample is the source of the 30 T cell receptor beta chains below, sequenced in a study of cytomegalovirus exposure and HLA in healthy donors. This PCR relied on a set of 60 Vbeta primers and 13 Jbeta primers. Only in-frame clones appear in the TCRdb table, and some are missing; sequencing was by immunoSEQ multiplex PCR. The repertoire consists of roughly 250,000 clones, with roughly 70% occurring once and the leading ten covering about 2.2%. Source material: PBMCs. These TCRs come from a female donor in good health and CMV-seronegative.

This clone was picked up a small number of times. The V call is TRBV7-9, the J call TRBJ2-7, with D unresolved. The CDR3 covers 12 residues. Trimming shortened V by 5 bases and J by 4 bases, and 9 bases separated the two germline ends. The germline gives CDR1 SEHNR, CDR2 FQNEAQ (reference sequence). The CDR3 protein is CASSVSGYEQYF. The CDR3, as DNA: TGTGCCAGCAGCGTATCCGGTTACGAGCAGTACTTC.

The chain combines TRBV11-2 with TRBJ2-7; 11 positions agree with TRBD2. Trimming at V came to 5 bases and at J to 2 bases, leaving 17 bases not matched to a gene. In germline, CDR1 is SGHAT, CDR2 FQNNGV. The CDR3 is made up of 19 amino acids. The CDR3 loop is CASSPPATSGRDSTYEQYF. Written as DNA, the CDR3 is TGTGCCAGCAGCCCTCCCGCCACTAGCGGGAGAGACTCAACCTACGAGCAGTACTTC. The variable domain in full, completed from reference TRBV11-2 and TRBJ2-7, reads EAGVAQSPRYKIIEKRQSVAFWCNPISGHATLYWYQQILGQGPKLLIQFQNNGVVDDSQLPKDRFSAERLKGVDSTLKIQPAKLEDSAVYLCASSPPATSGRDSTYEQYFGPGTRLTVT.

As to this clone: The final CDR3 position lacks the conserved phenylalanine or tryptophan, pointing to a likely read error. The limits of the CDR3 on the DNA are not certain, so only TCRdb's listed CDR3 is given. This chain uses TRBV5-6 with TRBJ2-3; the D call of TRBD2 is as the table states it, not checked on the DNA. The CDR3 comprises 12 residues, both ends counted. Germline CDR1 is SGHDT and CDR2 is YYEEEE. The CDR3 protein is CASSGLAGGPVG.

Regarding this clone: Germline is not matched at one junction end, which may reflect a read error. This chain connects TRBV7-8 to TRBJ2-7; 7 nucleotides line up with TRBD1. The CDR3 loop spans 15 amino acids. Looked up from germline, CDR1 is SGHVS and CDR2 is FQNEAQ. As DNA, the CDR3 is TGTGCCATCAGCCTCGGGACAGAGTTCCCCTACGAGCAGTACTTC. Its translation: CAISLGTEFPYEQYF.

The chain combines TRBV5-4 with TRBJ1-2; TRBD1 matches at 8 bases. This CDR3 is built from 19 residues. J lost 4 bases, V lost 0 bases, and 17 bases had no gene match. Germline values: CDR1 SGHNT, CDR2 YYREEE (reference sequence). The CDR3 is CASSLGGGQGTGEAYGYTF. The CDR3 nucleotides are TGTGCCAGCAGCTTGGGAGGTGGACAGGGAACAGGGGAGGCCTATGGCTACACCTTC.

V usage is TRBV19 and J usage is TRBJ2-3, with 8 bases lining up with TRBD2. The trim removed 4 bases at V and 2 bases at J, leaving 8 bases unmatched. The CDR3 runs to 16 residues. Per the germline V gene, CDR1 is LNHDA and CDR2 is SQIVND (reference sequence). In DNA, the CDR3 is TGTGCCAGTAGTACCCTTTCTAGCGGGTACACAGATACGCAGTATTTT. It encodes CASSTLSSGYTDTQYF.

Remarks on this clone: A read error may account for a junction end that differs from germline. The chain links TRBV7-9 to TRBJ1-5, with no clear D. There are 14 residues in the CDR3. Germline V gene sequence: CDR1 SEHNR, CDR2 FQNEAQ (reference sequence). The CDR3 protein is CSSSLVSGNQPQHF. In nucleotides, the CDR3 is TGTTCCAGCAGCTTAGTTTCGGGAAATCAGCCCCAGCATTTT.

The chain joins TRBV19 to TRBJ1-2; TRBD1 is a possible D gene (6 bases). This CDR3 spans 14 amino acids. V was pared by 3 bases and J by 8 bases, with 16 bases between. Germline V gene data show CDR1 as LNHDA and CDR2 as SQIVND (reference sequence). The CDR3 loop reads CASSITGTERGYTF. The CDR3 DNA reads TGTGCCAGTAGTATTACAGGGACGGAGCGCGGCTACACCTTC.

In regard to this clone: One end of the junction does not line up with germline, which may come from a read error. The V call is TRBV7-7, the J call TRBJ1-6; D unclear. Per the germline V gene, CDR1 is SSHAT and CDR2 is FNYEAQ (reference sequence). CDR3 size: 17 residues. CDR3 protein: CASSLKKTGSYNSPLHF. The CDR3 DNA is TGTGCTAGCAGCTTAAAGAAAACTGGCTCCTATAATTCACCCCTCCACTTT. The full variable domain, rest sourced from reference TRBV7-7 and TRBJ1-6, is GAGVSQSPRYKVTKRGQDVTLRCDPISSHATLYWYQQALGQGPEFLTYFNYEAQPDKSGLPSDRFSAERPEGSISTLTIQRTEQRDSAMYRCASSLKKTGSYNSPLHFGNGTRLTVT.

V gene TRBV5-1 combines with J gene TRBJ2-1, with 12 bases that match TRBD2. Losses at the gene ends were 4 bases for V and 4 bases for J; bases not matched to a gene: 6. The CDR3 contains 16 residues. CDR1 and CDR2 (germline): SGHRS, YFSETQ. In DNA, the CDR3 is TGCGCCAGCAGCCCTGCGCTAGCGGGAGGGTACAATGAGCAGTTCTTC. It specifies CASSPALAGGYNEQFF.

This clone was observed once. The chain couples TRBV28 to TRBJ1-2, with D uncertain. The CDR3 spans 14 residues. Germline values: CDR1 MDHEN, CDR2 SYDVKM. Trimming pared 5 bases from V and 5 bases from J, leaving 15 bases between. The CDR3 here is CASSTASRGYGYTF. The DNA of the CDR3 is TGTGCCAGCAGTACCGCTAGCCGAGGGTATGGCTACACCTTC.

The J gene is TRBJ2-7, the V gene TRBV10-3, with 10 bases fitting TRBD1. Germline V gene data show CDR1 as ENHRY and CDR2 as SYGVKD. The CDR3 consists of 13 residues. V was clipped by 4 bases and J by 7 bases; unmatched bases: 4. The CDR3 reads CAISVDRGWEQYF. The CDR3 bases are TGTGCCATCAGTGTGGACAGGGGGTGGGAGCAGTACTTC.

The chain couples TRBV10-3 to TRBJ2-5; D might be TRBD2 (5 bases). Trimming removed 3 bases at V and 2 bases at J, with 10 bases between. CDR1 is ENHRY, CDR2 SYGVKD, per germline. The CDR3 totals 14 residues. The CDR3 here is CAISDRGSQETQYF. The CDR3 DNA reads TGTGCCATCAGTGATAGAGGGTCTCAAGAGACCCAGTACTTC.

The CDR3 region is CASSVGRFSYEQYF. The CDR3 nucleotides read TGTGCCAGCAGTGTTGGCAGGTTCTCCTACGAGCAGTACTTC. The genes are TRBV2 and TRBJ2-7; D call uncertain. The V gene lost 4 bases and the J gene lost 0 bases, with 10 bases spanning the gap. This CDR3 spans 14 amino acids. Per germline, CDR1 SNHLY and CDR2 FYNNEI.

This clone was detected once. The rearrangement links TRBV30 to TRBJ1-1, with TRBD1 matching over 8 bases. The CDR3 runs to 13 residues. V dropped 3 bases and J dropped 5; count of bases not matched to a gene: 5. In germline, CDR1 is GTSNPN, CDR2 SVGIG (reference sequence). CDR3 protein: CAWSDRGDTEAFF. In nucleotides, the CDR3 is TGTGCCTGGAGCGACAGGGGAGATACTGAAGCTTTCTTT.

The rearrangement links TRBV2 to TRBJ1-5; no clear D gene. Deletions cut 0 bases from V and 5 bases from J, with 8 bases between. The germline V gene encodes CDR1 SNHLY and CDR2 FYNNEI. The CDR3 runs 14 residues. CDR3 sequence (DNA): TGTGCCAGCAGTGAAGCGGCGGGTTATCAGCCCCAGCATTTT. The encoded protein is CASSEAAGYQPQHF. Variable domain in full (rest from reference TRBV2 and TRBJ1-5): EPEVTQTPSHQVTQMGQEVILRCVPISNHLYFYWYRQILGQKVEFLVSFYNNEISEKSEIFDDQFSVERPDGSNFTLKIRSTKLEDSAMYFCASSEAAGYQPQHFGDGTRLSIL.

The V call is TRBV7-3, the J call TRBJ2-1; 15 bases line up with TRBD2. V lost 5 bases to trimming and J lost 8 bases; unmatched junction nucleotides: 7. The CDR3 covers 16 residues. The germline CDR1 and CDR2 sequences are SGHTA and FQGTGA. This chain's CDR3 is CASSPRGLAGGHEQFF. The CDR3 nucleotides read TGTGCCAGCAGCCCCCGTGGACTAGCGGGAGGGCATGAGCAGTTCTTC.

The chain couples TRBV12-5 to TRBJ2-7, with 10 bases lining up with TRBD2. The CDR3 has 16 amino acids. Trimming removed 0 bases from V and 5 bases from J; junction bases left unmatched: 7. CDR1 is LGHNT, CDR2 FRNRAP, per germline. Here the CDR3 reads CASGLVLASGSHEQYF. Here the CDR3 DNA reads TGTGCTAGTGGTTTGGTACTGGCTAGCGGGAGCCACGAGCAGTACTTC.

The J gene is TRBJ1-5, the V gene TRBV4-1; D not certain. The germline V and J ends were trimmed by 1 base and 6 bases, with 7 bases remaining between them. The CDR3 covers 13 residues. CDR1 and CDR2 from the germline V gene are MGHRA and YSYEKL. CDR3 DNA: TGCGCCAGCAGCCAAGCCCCCCGTCAGCCCCAGCATTTT. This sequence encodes CASSQAPRQPQHF.

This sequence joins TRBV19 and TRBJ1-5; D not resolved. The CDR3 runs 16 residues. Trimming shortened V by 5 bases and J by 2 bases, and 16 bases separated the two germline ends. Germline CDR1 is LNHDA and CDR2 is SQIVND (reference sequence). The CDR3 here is CASSPAAGKGNQPQHF. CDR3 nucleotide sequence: TGTGCCAGTAGTCCCGCGGCGGGGAAAGGCAATCAGCCCCAGCATTTT.

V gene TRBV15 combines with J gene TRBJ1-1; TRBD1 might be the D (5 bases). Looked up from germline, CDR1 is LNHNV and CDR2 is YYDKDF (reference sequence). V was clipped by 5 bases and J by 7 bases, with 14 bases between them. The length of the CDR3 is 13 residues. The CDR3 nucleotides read TGTGCCACCAGCTTAAGGGGCGGCAGTGAAGCTTTCTTT. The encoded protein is CATSLRGGSEAFF.

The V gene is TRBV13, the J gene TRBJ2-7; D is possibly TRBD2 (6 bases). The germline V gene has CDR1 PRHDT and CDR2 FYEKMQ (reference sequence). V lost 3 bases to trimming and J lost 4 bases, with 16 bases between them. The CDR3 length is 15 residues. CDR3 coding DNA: TGTGCCAGCAGCTTGGCCTCGGCGGGACCATACGAGCAGTACTTC. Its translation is CASSLASAGPYEQYF.

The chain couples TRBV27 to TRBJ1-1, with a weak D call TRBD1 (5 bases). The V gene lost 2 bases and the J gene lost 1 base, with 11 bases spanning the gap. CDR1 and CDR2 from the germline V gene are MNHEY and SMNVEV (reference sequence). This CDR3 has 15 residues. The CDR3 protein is CASSLPDRRNTEAFF. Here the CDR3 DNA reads TGTGCCAGCAGTTTACCTGACAGACGGAACACTGAAGCTTTCTTT.

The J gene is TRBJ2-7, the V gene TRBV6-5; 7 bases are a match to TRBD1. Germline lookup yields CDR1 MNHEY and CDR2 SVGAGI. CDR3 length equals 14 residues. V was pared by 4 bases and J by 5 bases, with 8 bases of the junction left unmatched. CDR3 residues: CASSSQGVNNEQYF. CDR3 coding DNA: TGTGCCAGCAGTTCCCAGGGGGTAAATAACGAGCAGTACTTC.

DNA of the CDR3: TGTGCCAGCAGCGCCCCGGCTAGCGGGAACTACGAGCAGTACTTC. Translated: CASSAPASGNYEQYF. The chain links TRBV7-8 to TRBJ2-7; TRBD2 matches 9 bases. The CDR3 runs 15 residues. Germline trimming cut 5 bases from V and 3 bases from J; bases unmatched to any gene: 8. Looked up from germline, CDR1 is SGHVS and CDR2 is FQNEAQ.

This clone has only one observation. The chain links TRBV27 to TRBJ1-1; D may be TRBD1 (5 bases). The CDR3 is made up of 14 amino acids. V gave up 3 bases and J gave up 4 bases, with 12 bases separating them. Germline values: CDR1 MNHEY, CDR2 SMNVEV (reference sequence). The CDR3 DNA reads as TGTGCCAGCAGTTTCCGGGGGGAGAGCACTGAAGCTTTCTTT. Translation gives CASSFRGESTEAFF.

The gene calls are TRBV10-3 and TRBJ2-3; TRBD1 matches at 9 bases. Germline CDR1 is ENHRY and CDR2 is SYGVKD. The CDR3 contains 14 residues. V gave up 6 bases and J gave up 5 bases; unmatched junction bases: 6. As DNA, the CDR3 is TGTGCCATCAGGGATACGGGACAGGGAGATACGCAGTATTTT. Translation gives CAIRDTGQGDTQYF.

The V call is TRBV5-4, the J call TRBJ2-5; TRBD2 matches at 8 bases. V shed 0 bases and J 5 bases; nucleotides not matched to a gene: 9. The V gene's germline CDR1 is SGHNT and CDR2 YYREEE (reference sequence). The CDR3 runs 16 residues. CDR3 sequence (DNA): TGTGCCAGCAGCTTGGGAGCGGGAGAACTCGGGGAGACCCAGTACTTC. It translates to CASSLGAGELGETQYF.

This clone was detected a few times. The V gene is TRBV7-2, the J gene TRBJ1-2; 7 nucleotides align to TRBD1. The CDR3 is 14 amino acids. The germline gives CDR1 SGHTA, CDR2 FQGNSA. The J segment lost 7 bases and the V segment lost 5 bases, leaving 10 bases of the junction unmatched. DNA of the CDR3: TGTGCCAGCAGCCCAGAGGGGGCGGGTAGTGGCTACACCTTC. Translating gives CASSPEGAGSGYTF.

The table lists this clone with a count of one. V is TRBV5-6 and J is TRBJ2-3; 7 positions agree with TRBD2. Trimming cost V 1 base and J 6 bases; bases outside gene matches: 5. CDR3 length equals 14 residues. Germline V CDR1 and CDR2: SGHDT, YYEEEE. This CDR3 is CASSLQAGADTQYF. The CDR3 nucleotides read TGTGCCAGCAGCTTGCAGGCGGGAGCTGATACGCAGTATTTT.